There are a few counts of the clone carrying this TCR beta chain. Its target is not known. The data were taken from a study of T cell repertoires in cytomegalovirus infection. Study-wide background: Public TCR beta signatures indicated both CMV infection and matching HLA type.

Overall study findings and caveats: CMV carriers with the relevant HLA were identified by cumulative public TCR beta family frequency. The study found HLA-C-restricted CMV-specific TCR beta clonotypes dominating the ex vivo response.

TCRdb called the reads again in MiXCR, with one record for every CDR3 protein. The repertoire includes approximately 550,000 distinct CDR3 sequences, approximately 15% of them detected once, and 20% to 30% sits in the top ten. Sample: CD8+ T cells from PBMCs. This clonotype was obtained from a human donor in good health (CMV status not recorded). Some clones in this sample may be carry-over from other donors' samples.

CDR3 coding DNA: TGTGCCAGCAGTCCCTCGCTCAGGGGATCCGCTAGAACGGGCAATCAGCCCCAGCATTTT. Translation gives CASSPSLRGSARTGNQPQHF. The rearrangement joins TRBV28 to TRBJ1-5; D perhaps matches TRBD1 (6 bases). The CDR3 extends over 20 amino acids. Per germline, CDR1 MDHEN and CDR2 SYDVKM. V was shortened by 5 bases and J by 2 bases, with 28 bases between the two germline ends.